This TCR beta chain originates from a study of blood T cell repertoires in COVID-19. Study-level background: Spain, Italy and the United States supplied samples that represented acute and convalescent COVID-19. Sources were T cells, B-cell-depleted T cells, or PBMCs; the material itself was cDNA or gDNA.

The CDR3 runs to 13 residues. Source study methods: Estimates of nucleated cell counts were drawn from the amplification of reference gene primers. TCRdb's copy holds only in-frame clones and misses some; the assay was immunoSEQ multiplex PCR. D and trimming were read from the DNA, whereas the V and J calls and clone size are those reported in that table. The data contain about 270,000 clones, about 89% of them singletons. The chain uses TRBV1 and TRBJ2-5; TRBD2, the table's D call, lacks a check against the DNA. TRBV1 is given as a pseudogene. Sequencing was performed on peripheral blood. This clonotype was obtained from a man aged 40-49 years who had recovered from COVID-19. CDR3 nucleotide sequence: TGCACCAGCCCAGCGGATCCCCAAGAGACCCAGTACTTC. Translating it yields CTSPADPQETQYF.